Given below is one TCR beta chain in context. The antigen remains unidentified. There were only Caucasian adults among the donors, and all lived in Nashville, Tennessee. This specimen comes from a study of shared clonotypes between healthy human individuals. About the study: The people who gave samples were a couple of women and a few men aged 18 to 49. Points from the study as a whole: In general, naive subsets displayed greater estimated richness than memory subsets did.

Once extracted for a subset, genomic DNA was divided evenly among several immunoSEQ plates. Produced via immunoSEQ multiplex PCR; TCRdb's table is partial and in-frame only. The repertoire holds over 950,000 clones, with 70% to 80% as singletons. Germline CDR1 reads SGHRS; CDR2 reads YFSETQ. Trimming removed 4 bases at V and 6 bases at J, with 14 bases between. The CDR3 is 14 residues long. The chain is built from TRBV5-1 and TRBJ2-1, with D unclear. The sample comprised memory CD4+ T cells from PBMCs. The subset: CD45RA-negative fraction. This TCR was recovered from a young man in good health. Some clones in this sample may be carry-over from other donors' samples. The CDR3 loop reads CASSATRAVNEQFF. In nucleotides, the CDR3 is TGCGCCAGCAGCGCCACCCGGGCGGTCAATGAGCAGTTCTTC.